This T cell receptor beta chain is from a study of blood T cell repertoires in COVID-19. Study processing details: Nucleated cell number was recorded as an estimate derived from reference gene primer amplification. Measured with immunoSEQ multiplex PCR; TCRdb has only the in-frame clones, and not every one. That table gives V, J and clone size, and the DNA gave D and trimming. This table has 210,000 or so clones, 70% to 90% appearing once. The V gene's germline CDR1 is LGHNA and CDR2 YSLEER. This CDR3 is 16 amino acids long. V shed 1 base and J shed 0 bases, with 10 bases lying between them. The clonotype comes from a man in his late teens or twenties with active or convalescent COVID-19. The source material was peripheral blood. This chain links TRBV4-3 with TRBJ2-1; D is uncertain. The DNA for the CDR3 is TGCGCCAGCAGCCAAGCCCCAGCGACCTCCTACAATGAGCAGTTCTTC. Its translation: CASSQAPATSYNEQFF.